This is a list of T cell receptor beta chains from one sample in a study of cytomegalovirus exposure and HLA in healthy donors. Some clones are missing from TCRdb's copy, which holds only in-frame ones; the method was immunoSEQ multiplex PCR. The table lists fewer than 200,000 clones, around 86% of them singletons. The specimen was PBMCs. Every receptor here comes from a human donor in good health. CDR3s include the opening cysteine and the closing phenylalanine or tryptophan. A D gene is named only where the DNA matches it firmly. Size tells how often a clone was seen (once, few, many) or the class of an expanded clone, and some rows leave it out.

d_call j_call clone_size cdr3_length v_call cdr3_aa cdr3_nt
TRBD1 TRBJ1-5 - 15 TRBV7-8 CASSPNRGSNQPQHF TGTGCCAGCAGCCCAAACAGGGGAAGCAATCAGCCCCAGCATTTT
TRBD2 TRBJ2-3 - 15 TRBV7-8 CASSGGGIGTDTQYF TGTGCCAGCAGCGGCGGGGGGATTGGCACAGATACGCAGTATTTT
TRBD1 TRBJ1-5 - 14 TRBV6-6 CASSRQGARQPQHF TGTGCCAGCAGTAGACAGGGGGCACGGCAGCCCCAGCATTTT
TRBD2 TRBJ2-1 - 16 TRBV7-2 CASSFDSSGIYNEQFF TGTGCCAGCAGCTTCGATTCTAGCGGGATATACAATGAGCAGTTCTTC
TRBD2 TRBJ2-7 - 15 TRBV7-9 CASSLGLAGGYEQYF TGTGCCAGCAGCTTGGGACTAGCGGGGGGATACGAGCAGTACTTC
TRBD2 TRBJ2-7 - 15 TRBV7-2 CASSIHGGGAYEQYF TGTGCCAGCTCCATTCATGGCGGGGGGGCCTACGAGCAGTACTTC
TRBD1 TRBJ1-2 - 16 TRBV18 CASSPVPGQGAAGYTF TGTGCCAGCTCACCCGTCCCGGGACAGGGGGCGGCTGGCTACACCTTC
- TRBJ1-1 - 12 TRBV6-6 CASRHRNTEAFF TGTGCCAGCAGGCACAGGAACACTGAAGCTTTCTTT
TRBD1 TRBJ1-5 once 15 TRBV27 CARHGARGEDQPQHF TGTGCCAGGCATGGGGCCAGGGGGGAGGATCAGCCCCAGCATTTT
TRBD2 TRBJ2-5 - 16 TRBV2 CASSATSGASQETQYF TGTGCCAGCAGTGCCACTAGCGGGGCCTCTCAAGAGACCCAGTACTTC
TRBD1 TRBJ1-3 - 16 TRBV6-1 CASSEALTGSGNTIYF TGTGCCAGCAGTGAAGCGCTGACAGGGTCTGGAAACACCATATATTTT
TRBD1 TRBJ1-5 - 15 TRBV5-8 CASTPGQVPGQPQHF TGTGCCAGCACCCCGGGACAGGTGCCGGGTCAGCCCCAGCATTTT
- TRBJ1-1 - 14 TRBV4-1 CASSQVGGGTEAFF TGCGCCAGCAGCCAAGTCGGGGGTGGCACTGAAGCTTTCTTT
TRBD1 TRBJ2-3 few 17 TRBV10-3 CAITPGQGKLSTDTQYF TGTGCCATCACACCAGGACAGGGGAAACTAAGCACAGATACGCAGTATTTT
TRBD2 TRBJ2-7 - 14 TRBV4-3 CASSQDGGDFEQYF TGCGCCAGCAGCCAAGACGGGGGGGATTTCGAGCAGTACTTC
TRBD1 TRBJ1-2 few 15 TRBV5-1 CASSLERGRSYGYTF TGCGCCAGCAGCTTGGAGAGGGGGCGCAGCTATGGCTACACCTTC